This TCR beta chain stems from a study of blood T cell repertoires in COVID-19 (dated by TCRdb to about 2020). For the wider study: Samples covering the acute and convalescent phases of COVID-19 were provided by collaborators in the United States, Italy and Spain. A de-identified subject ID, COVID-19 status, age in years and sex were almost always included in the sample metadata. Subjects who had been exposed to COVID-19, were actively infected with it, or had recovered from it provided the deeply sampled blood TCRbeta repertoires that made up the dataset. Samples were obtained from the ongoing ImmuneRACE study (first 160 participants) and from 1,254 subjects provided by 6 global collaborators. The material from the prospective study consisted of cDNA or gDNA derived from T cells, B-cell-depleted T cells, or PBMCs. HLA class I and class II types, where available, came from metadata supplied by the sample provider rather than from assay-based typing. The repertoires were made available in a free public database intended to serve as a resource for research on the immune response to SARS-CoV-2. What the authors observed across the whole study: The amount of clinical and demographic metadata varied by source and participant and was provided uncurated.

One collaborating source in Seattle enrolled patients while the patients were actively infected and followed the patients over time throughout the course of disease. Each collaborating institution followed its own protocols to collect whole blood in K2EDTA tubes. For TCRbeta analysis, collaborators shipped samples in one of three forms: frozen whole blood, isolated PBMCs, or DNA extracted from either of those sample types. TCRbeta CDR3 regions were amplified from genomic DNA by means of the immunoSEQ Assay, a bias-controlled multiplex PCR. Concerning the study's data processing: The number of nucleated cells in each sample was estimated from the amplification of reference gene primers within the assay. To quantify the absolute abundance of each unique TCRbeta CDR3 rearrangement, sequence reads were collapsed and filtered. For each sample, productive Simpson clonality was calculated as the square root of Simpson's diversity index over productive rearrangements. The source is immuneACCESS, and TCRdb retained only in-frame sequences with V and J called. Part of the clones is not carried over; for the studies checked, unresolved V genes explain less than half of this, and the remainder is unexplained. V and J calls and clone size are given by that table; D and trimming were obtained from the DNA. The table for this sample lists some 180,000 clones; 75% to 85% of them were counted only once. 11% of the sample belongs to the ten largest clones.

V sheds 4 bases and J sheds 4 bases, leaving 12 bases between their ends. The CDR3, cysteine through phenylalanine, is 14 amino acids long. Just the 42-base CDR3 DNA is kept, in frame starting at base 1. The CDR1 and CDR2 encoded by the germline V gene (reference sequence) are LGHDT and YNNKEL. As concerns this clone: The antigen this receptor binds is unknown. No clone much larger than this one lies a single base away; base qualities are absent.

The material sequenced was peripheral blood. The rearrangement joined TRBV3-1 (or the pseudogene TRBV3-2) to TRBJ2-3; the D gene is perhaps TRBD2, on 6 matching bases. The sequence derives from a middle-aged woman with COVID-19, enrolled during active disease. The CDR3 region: CASSRDLTADTQYF. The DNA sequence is TGTGCCAGCAGCCGGGACTTAACCGCAGATACGCAGTATTTT.